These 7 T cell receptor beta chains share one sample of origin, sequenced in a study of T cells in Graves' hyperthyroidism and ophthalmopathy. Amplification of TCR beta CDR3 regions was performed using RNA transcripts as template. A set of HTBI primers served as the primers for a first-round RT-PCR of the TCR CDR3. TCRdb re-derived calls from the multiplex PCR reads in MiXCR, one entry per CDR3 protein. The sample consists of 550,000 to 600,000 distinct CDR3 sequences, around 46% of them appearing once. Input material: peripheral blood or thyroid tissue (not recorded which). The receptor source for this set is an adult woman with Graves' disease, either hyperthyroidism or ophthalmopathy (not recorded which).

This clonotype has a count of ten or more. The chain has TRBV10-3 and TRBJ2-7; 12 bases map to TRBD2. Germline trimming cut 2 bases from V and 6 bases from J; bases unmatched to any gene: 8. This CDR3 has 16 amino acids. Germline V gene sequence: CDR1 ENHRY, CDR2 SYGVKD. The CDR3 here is CAISETVGLAGREQYF. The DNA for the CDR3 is TGTGCCATCAGTGAGACTGTAGGACTAGCGGGACGCGAGCAGTACTTC.

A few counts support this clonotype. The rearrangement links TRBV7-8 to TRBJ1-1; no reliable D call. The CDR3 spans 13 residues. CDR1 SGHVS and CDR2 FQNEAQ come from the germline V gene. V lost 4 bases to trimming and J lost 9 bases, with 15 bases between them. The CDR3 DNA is TGTGCCAGCAGCTATAGCGGGAGGGCTCAAGCTTTCTTT. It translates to CASSYSGRAQAFF.

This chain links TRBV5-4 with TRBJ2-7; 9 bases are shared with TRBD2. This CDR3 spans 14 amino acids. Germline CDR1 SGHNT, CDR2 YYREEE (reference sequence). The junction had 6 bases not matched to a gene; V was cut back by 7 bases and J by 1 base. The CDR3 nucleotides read TGTGCCAGCCGGACTAGCGTCGGATCCTACGAGCAGTACTTC. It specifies CASRTSVGSYEQYF.

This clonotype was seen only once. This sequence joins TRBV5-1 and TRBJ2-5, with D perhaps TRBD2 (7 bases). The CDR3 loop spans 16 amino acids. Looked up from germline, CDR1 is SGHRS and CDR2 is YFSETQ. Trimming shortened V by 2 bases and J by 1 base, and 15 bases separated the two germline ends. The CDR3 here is CASSFAPGGPQETQYF. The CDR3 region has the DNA TGCGCCAGCAGCTTCGCCCCGGGGGGCCCCCAAGAGACCCAGTACTTC.

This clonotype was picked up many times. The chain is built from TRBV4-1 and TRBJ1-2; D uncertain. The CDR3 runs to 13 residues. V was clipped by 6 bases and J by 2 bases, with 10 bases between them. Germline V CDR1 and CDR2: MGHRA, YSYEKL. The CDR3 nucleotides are TGCGCCAGCAGGCCCATGGGGAACTATGGCTACACCTTC. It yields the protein CASRPMGNYGYTF.

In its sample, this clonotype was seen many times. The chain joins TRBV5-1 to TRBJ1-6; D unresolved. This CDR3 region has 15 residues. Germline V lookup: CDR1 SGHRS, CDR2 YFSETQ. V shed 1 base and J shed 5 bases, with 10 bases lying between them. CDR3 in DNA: TGCGCCAGCAGCTTGTGGTCAGAGAATAATTCACCCCTCCACTTT. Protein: CASSLWSENNSPLHF.

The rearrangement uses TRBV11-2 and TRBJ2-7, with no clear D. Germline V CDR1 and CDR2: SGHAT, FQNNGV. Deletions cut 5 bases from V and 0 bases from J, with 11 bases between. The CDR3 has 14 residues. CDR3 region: CASSPRPSSYEQYF. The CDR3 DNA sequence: TGTGCCAGCAGCCCCCGACCGAGCTCCTACGAGCAGTACTTC.